A single sample gave rise to the 16 T cell receptor beta chains below, sequenced in a study of shared clonotypes between healthy human individuals. The assay was immunoSEQ multiplex PCR, and TCRdb's table has in-frame clones only and misses some. The table shows more than 1.2 million clones, with less than 99% occurring only once. Sequenced: naive CD4+ T cells sorted from blood. The subset is: CD45RA+ positively selected. These receptor sequences come from a man aged 25-45 years in good health.

The genes are TRBV28 and TRBJ2-2; possible D gene TRBD1, 6 bases. Trimming removed 6 bases from V and 0 bases from J, with 11 bases in between. In germline, CDR1 is MDHEN, CDR2 SYDVKM. This CDR3 spans 15 amino acids. In DNA, the CDR3 is TGTGCCAGCAGGCCCGGGACAACGAACACCGGGGAGCTGTTTTTT. It is translated as CASRPGTTNTGELFF.

This clone was seen just once. This chain uses TRBV6-1 with TRBJ2-3; 8 positions match TRBD2. Per germline, CDR1 MNHNS and CDR2 SASEGT. Trimming at V came to 4 bases and at J to 1 base, leaving 1 base not matched to a gene. The CDR3 is 14 residues long. DNA for the CDR3: TGTGCCAGCAGTGGGCGGGAGGGCACAGATACGCAGTATTTT. Protein sequence: CASSGREGTDTQYF.

This chain connects TRBV19 to TRBJ1-4; no firm D call. With 7 bases removed from V and 0 bases from J, the gap between germline ends came to 15 bases. Germline V gene sequence: CDR1 LNHDA, CDR2 SQIVND (reference sequence). CDR3 size: 16 residues. The CDR3 DNA sequence: TGTGCCAGTATGCGGCCCGGGCTAGCAACTAATGAAAAACTGTTTTTT. Protein sequence: CASMRPGLATNEKLFF.

About this clone itself: Additional DNA sequences in this sample encode the identical CDR3. The V call is TRBV28, the J call TRBJ2-3; D not certain. The CDR3 is made up of 12 amino acids. The ends were cut back, 4 bases at V and 2 bases at J, with 4 bases in the middle. The V gene's germline CDR1 is MDHEN and CDR2 SYDVKM. This CDR3 reads CASSSPTDTQYF. Here the CDR3 DNA reads TGTGCCAGCAGTTCACCCACAGATACGCAGTATTTT.

This chain joins TRBV5-1 and TRBJ2-1; a weak D match, TRBD2 (5 bases). V gave up 1 base and J gave up 0 bases, with 8 bases separating them. Per germline, CDR1 SGHRS and CDR2 YFSETQ. CDR3 length equals 15 residues. The CDR3 region is CASSLTGYSYNEQFF. CDR3 in DNA: TGCGCCAGCAGCTTGACGGGATACTCCTACAATGAGCAGTTCTTC. Full variable domain (rest looked up from reference TRBV5-1 and TRBJ2-1): KAGVTQTPRYLIKTRGQQVTLSCSPISGHRSVSWYQQTPGQGLQFLFEYFSETQRNKGNFPGRFSGRQFSNSRSEMNVSTLELGDSALYLCASSLTGYSYNEQFFGPGTRLTVL.

The chain couples TRBV5-1 to TRBJ1-4; D is undetermined. CDR3 size: 14 residues. The germline gives CDR1 SGHRS, CDR2 YFSETQ. V lost 0 bases and J 4 bases, leaving 7 bases between the germline ends. The CDR3 DNA is TGCGCCAGCAGCTTGGAACTGAATAATGAAAAACTGTTTTTT. This translates into CASSLELNNEKLFF.

This chain links TRBV6-1 with TRBJ2-7; D remains unclear. The CDR3 spans 12 residues. With 6 bases removed from V and 4 bases from J, the gap between germline ends came to 10 bases. The germline V gene encodes CDR1 MNHNS and CDR2 SASEGT. CDR3 amino acids: CASRWVGYEQYF. Here the CDR3 DNA reads TGTGCCAGCAGATGGGTTGGTTACGAGCAGTACTTC.

The rearrangement uses TRBV11-2 and TRBJ2-3; D tentatively fits TRBD1 or TRBD2 (5 bases each). Trimming took off 0 bases at V and 7 bases at J, with 17 bases between the two ends. This CDR3 has 16 residues. CDR1 SGHAT and CDR2 FQNNGV come from the germline V gene. The CDR3 loop reads CASSLESNPGANTQYF. CDR3 sequence (DNA): TGTGCCAGCAGCTTAGAAAGCAATCCCGGGGCCAATACGCAGTATTTT.

The chain employs TRBV5-1 and TRBJ2-7; possibly TRBD2 for D (6 bases). Deletions cut 2 bases from V and 5 bases from J, with 17 bases between. The CDR3 consists of 15 residues. Germline loops: CDR1 SGHRS, CDR2 YFSETQ. The DNA of the CDR3 is TGCGCCAGCAGCTTTTCGGGGAGGTTAAACCACGAGCAGTACTTC. Translated, it gives CASSFSGRLNHEQYF. Using reference TRBV5-1 and TRBJ2-7 for the parts outside the CDR3, the full variable domain is KAGVTQTPRYLIKTRGQQVTLSCSPISGHRSVSWYQQTPGQGLQFLFEYFSETQRNKGNFPGRFSGRQFSNSRSEMNVSTLELGDSALYLCASSFSGRLNHEQYFGPGTRLTVT.

The sample holds one count of this clone. This chain uses TRBV18 with TRBJ1-1; D perhaps matches TRBD1 (5 bases). This CDR3 is 14 amino acids long. Germline-derived CDR1 and CDR2 are KGHSH and LQKENI. V lost 0 bases and J lost 7, with 12 bases in between. CDR3 region: CASSPPSEGYEAFF. Written as DNA, the CDR3 is TGTGCCAGCTCACCACCCTCGGAGGGGTATGAAGCTTTCTTT.

The chain combines TRBV18 with TRBJ1-5; unclear D gene. Between the trimmed V and J ends, which lost 6 bases and 2 bases, there was a span of 14 bases. In germline, CDR1 is KGHSH, CDR2 LQKENI. CDR3 length equals 15 residues. The CDR3 region has the DNA TGTGCCAGCTCCACGCTTCGGACGGGCAATCAGCCCCAGCATTTT. This sequence encodes CASSTLRTGNQPQHF.

The chain uses TRBV7-2 and TRBJ2-1, with 7 bases lining up with TRBD2. CDR1 is SGHTA and CDR2 is FQGNSA in the germline V gene. The CDR3 has 18 amino acids. Germline trimming cut 5 bases from V and 1 base from J; bases unmatched to any gene: 14. DNA for the CDR3: TGTGCCAGCAGCAAGGGGCAGCGGGAAACCCTTTCCTACAATGAGCAGTTCTTC. Amino acid sequence: CASSKGQRETLSYNEQFF.

The genes are TRBV6-5 and TRBJ2-5, with TRBD1 identical over 10 bases. The V and J ends lost 7 bases and 7 bases, in that order; junction bases with no gene match: 6. Germline CDR1 reads MNHEY; CDR2 reads SVGAGI. The CDR3 runs to 13 residues. In DNA, the CDR3 is TGTGCCAGCACCAAGGACAGGGGGGTGACCCAGTACTTC. The encoded protein is CASTKDRGVTQYF.

This clone was seen just once. This chain joins TRBV6-5 and TRBJ2-6, with 8 bases aligning to TRBD1. The CDR3 is made up of 15 amino acids. Losses at the gene ends were 6 bases for V and 4 bases for J; bases not matched to a gene: 5. Germline values: CDR1 MNHEY, CDR2 SVGAGI. The CDR3 bases are TGTGCCAGCAGGCCTCAGGGGGCCGGGGCCAACGTCCTGACTTTC. Translated: CASRPQGAGANVLTF.

This clone showed up just once. The genes are TRBV13 and TRBJ2-2; D is undetermined. This CDR3 comprises 15 residues. Trimming shortened V by 5 bases and J by 1 base, and 11 bases separated the two germline ends. The germline V gene encodes CDR1 PRHDT and CDR2 FYEKMQ (reference sequence). DNA for the CDR3: TGTGCCAGCAGCCAAGCAGAGTGGAACACCGGGGAGCTGTTTTTT. It is translated as CASSQAEWNTGELFF.

The J gene is TRBJ2-3, the V gene TRBV11-1; 10 bases align to TRBD2. The CDR3 runs to 16 residues. Germline CDR1 is SGHAT and CDR2 is FQDESV (reference sequence). V was clipped by 6 bases and J by 4 bases; unmatched bases: 10. For the CDR3, the DNA is TGTGCCAGCAGTGCCTCCGCTAGCGGGAGCTCAGATACGCAGTATTTT. It is translated as CASSASASGSSDTQYF.